Reported below is one TCR beta chain. Its antigen is currently unknown. CDR3 length equals 17 residues. From germline, CDR1 is MDHEN and CDR2 SYDVKM. The trim removed 2 bases at V and 9 bases at J, leaving 11 bases unmatched. Assay execution proceeded at the deep level. Sequencing was performed with immunoSEQ multiplex PCR; in TCRdb, only in-frame clones are kept and a portion is missing. Of roughly 2.2 million clones in the sample, around 92% were seen once. The sample belongs to a study of shared clonotypes between healthy human individuals. Notes on the study in general: There were few donors, and this limited the genetic and exposure-history diversity represented.

The sequence came from a man aged 18 to 29 in good health. Some clones in this sample may be carry-over from other donors' samples. This chain links TRBV28 with TRBJ2-1, with TRBD2 matching 12 bases. Specimen: naive CD4+ T cells from PBMCs. Subset reported: CD45RA+ positively selected. The CDR3 loop is CASSLRVFRLAGAEQFF. The CDR3 DNA reads TGTGCCAGCAGTTTACGCGTATTCCGACTAGCGGGAGCTGAGCAGTTCTTC.